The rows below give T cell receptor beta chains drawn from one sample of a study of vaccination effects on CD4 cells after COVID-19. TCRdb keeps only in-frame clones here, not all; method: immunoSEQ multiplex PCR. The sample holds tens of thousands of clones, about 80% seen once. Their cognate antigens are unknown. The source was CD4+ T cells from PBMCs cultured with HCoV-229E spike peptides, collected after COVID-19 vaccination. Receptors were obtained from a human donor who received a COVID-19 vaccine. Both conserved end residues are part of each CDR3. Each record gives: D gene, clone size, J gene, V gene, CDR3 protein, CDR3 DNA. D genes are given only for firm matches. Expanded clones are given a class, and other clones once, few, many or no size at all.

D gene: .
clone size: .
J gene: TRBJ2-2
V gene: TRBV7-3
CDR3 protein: CASSPFGGTGELFF
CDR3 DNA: TGTGCCAGCAGCCCTTTTGGGGGAACCGGGGAGCTGTTTTTT

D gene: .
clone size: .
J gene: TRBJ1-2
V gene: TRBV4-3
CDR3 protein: CASSQDFRQGQGYTF
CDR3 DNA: TGCGCCAGCAGCCAAGATTTCCGGCAGGGTCAAGGCTACACCTTC

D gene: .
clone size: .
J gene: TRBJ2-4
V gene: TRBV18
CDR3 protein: CASSQDLAKNIQYF
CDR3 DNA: TGTGCCAGCTCACAGGATCTAGCCAAAAACATTCAGTACTTC

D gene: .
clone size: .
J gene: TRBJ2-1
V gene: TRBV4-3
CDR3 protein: CASSQGRQFGSYNEQFF
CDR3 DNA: TGCGCCAGCAGCCAAGGCAGGCAATTTGGGTCCTACAATGAGCAGTTCTTC

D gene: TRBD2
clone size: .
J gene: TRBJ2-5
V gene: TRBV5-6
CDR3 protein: CASSLAYGGYQETQYF
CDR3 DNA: TGTGCCAGCAGCTTGGCCTACGGGGGGTACCAAGAGACCCAGTACTTC

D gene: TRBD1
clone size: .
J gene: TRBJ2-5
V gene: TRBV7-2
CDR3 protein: CASSIRTGQETQYF
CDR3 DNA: TGTGCCAGCAGCATACGGACAGGCCAAGAGACCCAGTACTTC

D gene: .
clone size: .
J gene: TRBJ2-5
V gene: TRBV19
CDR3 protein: CASSSQPRGAYEETQYF
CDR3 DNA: TGTGCCAGTAGTTCCCAGCCCCGGGGGGCATATGAAGAGACCCAGTACTTC

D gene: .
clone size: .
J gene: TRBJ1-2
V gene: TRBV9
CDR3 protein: CASSVESSVYTF
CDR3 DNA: TGTGCCAGCAGCGTAGAAAGTTCTGTCTACACCTTC

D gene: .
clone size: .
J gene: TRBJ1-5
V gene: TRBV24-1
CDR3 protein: CATSDTRDSNQPQHF
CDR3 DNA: TGTGCCACCAGTGATACCCGGGACAGCAATCAGCCCCAGCATTTT

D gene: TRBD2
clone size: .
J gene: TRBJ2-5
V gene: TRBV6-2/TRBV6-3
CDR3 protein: CASSRAGTSKQTQYF
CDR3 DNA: TGTGCCAGCAGTCGGGCCGGGACTAGCAAGCAGACCCAGTACTTC

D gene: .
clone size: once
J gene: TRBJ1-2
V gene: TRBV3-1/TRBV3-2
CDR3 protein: CASSHASWVNYGYTF
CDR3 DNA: TGTGCCAGCAGCCATGCCTCATGGGTTAACTATGGCTACACCTTC

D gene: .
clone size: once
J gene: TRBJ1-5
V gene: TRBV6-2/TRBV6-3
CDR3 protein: CASSLRDTNQPQHF
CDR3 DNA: TGTGCCAGCAGCCTCCGGGACACCAATCAGCCCCAGCATTTT

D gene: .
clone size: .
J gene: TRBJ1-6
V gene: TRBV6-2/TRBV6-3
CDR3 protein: CASSYFGVGSPLHF
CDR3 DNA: TGTGCCAGCAGTTACTTCGGGGTGGGTTCACCCCTCCACTTT

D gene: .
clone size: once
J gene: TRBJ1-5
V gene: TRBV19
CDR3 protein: CASSIVGAGQPQHF
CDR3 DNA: TGTGCCAGTAGTATAGTGGGGGCGGGTCAGCCCCAGCATTTT

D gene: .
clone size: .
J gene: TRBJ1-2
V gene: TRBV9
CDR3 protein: CASSEAPEGYGYTF
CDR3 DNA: TGTGCCAGCAGCGAGGCCCCAGAAGGGTACGGCTACACCTTC

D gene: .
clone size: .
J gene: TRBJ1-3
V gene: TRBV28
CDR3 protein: CASSSTRGGGERGFSGNTIYF
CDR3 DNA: TGTGCCAGCAGTTCAACCCGGGGGGGTGGAGAGAGAGGATTCTCTGGAAACACCATATATTTT

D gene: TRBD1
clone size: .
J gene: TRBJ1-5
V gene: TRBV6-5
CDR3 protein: CASVGQGVQPQHF
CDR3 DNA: TGTGCCAGTGTGGGACAGGGGGTTCAGCCCCAGCATTTT

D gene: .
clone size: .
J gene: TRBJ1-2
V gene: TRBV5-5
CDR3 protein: CASSLAKTRLSDSVYGYTF
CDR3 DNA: TGTGCCAGCAGCTTGGCCAAAACGCGGCTGTCCGATAGTGTCTATGGCTACACCTTC

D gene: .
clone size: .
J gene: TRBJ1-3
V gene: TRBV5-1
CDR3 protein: CASSLDRAGNTIYF
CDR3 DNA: TGCGCCAGCAGCTTGGACAGGGCTGGAAACACCATATATTTT

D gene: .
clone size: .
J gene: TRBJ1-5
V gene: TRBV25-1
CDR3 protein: CASSEQGRFGNQPQHF
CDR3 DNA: TGTGCCAGCAGTGAACAGGGGAGGTTTGGCAATCAGCCCCAGCATTTT

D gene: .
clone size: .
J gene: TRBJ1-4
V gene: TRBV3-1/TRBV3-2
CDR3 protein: CASSRVSEKLFF
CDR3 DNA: TGTGCCAGCAGCCGAGTCAGCGAAAAACTGTTTTTT

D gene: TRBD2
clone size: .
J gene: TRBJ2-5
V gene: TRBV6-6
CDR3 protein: CASSYASGGEETQYF
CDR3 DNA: TGTGCCAGCAGTTACGCTAGCGGGGGGGAGGAGACCCAGTACTTC

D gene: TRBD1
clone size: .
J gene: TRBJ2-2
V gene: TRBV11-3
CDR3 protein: CASRPTGMNTGELFF
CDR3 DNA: TGTGCCAGCAGACCGACAGGGATGAACACCGGGGAGCTGTTTTTT

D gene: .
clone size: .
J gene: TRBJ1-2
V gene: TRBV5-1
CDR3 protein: CASTTVQGSGYTF
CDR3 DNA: TGCGCCAGCACCACCGTGCAGGGGAGTGGCTACACCTTC

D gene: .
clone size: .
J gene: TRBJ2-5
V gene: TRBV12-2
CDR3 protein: CASRLASAFQETQYF
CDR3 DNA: TGTGCAAGTCGCTTAGCATCAGCCTTCCAAGAGACCCAGTACTTC

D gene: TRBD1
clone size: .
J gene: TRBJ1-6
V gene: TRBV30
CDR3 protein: CAWSESGTGSSPLHF
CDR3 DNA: TGTGCCTGGAGTGAATCCGGGACAGGGTCTTCACCCCTCCACTTT

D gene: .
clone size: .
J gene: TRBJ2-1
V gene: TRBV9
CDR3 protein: CASSAEGDSYNEQFF
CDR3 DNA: TGTGCCAGCAGCGCCGAGGGGGACTCCTACAATGAGCAGTTCTTC

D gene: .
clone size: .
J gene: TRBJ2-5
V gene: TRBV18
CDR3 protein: CASSPPQGTVLQETQYF
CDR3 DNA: TGTGCCAGCTCACCACCTCAAGGGACTGTGTTGCAAGAGACCCAGTACTTC